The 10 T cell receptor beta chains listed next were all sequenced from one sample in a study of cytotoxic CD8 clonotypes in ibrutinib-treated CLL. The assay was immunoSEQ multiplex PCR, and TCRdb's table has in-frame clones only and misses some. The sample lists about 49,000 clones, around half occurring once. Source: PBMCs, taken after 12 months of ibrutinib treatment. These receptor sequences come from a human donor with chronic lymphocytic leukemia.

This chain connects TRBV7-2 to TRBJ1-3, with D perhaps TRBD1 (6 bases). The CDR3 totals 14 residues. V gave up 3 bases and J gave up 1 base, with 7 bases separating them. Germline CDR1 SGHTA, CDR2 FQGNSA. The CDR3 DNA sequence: TGTGCCAGCAGCTTCGGGACATCTGGAAACACCATATATTTT. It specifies CASSFGTSGNTIYF.

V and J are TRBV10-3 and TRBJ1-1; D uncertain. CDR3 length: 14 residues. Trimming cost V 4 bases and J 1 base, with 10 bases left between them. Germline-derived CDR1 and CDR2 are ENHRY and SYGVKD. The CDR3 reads CAISAWQENTEAFF. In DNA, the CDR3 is TGTGCCATCAGTGCATGGCAGGAGAACACTGAAGCTTTCTTT.

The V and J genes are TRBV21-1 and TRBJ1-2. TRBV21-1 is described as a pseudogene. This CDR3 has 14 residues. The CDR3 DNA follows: TGTGCCAGCAGCAAGAGGGACGGACCTTATGGCTACACCTTC. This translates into CASSKRDGPYGYTF.

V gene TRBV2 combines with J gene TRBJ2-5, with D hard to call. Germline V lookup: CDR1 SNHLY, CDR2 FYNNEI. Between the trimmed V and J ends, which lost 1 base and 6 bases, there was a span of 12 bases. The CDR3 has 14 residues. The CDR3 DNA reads TGTGCCAGCAGTGAAGAGACCGTCGGCCAGACCCAGTACTTC. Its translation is CASSEETVGQTQYF.

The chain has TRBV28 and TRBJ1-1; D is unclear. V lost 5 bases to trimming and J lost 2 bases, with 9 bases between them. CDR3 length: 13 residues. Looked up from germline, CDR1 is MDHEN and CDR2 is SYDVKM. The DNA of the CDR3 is TGTGCCAGCAGTCAGTCTGATAACACTGAAGCTTTCTTT. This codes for CASSQSDNTEAFF.

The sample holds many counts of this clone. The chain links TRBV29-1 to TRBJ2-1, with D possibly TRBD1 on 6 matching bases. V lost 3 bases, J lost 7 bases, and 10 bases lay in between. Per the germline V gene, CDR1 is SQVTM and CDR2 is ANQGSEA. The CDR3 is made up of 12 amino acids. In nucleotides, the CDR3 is TGCAGCGTTGATTTGGGGGCGAATGAGCAGTTCTTC. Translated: CSVDLGANEQFF.

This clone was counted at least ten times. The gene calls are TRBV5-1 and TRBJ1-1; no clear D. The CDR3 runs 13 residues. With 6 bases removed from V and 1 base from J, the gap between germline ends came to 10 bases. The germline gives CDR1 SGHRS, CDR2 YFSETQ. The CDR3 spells CASNVPGNTEAFF. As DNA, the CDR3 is TGCGCCAGCAACGTTCCTGGGAACACTGAAGCTTTCTTT.

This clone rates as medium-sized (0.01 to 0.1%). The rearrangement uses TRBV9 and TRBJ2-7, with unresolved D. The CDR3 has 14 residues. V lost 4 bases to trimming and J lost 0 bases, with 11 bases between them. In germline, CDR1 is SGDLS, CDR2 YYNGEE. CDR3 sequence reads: CASSPTLSSYEQYF. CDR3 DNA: TGTGCCAGCAGCCCGACTCTCAGCTCCTACGAGCAGTACTTC.

The CDR3 loop reads CAWSAGTSGINEQFF. The CDR3 bases are TGTGCCTGGAGTGCCGGGACTAGCGGGATCAATGAGCAGTTCTTC. The J gene is TRBJ2-1, the V gene TRBV30, with 13 nucleotides matching TRBD2. V shed 1 base, J shed 6 bases, and the junction held 3 bases outside the gene matches. Germline CDR1 and CDR2: GTSNPN and SVGIG (reference sequence). The CDR3 runs to 15 residues. Complete variable domain (other parts from reference TRBV30 and TRBJ2-1): SQTIHQWPATLVQPVGSPLSLECTVEGTSNPNLYWYRQAAGRGLQLLFYSVGIGQISSEVPQNLSASRPQDRQFILSSKKLLLSDSGFYLCAWSAGTSGINEQFFGPGTRLTVL.

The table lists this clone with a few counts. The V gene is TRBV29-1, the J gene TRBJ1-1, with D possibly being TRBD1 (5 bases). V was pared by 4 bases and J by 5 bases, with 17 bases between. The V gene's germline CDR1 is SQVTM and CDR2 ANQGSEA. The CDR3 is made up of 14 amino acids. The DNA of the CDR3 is TGCAGCGTTGTATTGGACTCGGGGCGGACTGAAGCTTTCTTT. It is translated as CSVVLDSGRTEAFF.